The 24 T cell receptor beta chains below come from one sample, sequenced in a study of blood T cell repertoires in COVID-19. Method: immunoSEQ multiplex PCR; TCRdb's copy keeps in-frame clones and lacks some. The repertoire holds 52,000 or so clones, almost 85% seen once, with over 9.5% in the top ten. Material: peripheral blood. These TCRs come from a human donor in a cohort sampled during active COVID-19.

The J gene is TRBJ1-4, the V gene TRBV29-1; 11 nucleotides line up with TRBD1. The CDR3 has 13 amino acids. Germline loops: CDR1 SQVTM, CDR2 ANQGSEA. The junction had 5 bases not matched to a gene; V was cut back by 6 bases and J by 8 bases. The CDR3 region has the DNA TGCAGCGTGCTGGGACAGGGGGAGGAAAAACTGTTTTTT. Protein product: CSVLGQGEEKLFF.

CDR3 region: CASSQEVGGRGFGNTIYF. In nucleotides, the CDR3 is TGTGCCAGCAGCCAAGAGGTTGGCGGCAGGGGATTTGGAAACACCATATATTTT. V is TRBV3-1 (or the pseudogene TRBV3-2) and J is TRBJ1-3; D perhaps matches TRBD1 (6 bases). Per the germline V gene, CDR1 is LGHDT and CDR2 is YNNKEL (reference sequence). This CDR3 contains 18 residues. V was shortened by 0 bases and J by 3 bases, with 18 bases between the two germline ends.

The chain combines TRBV5-1 with TRBJ2-7, with 8 positions matching TRBD2. CDR1 and CDR2 (germline): SGHRS, YFSETQ. J lost 2 bases, V lost 1 base, and 2 bases had no gene match. The CDR3 is 14 residues long. The CDR3 bases are TGCGCCAGCAGCTTGTTAGCGGGGACCTACGAGCAGTACTTC. Its translation is CASSLLAGTYEQYF. The full variable domain, in which reference TRBV5-1 and TRBJ2-7 provide the parts outside the CDR3, is KAGVTQTPRYLIKTRGQQVTLSCSPISGHRSVSWYQQTPGQGLQFLFEYFSETQRNKGNFPGRFSGRQFSNSRSEMNVSTLELGDSALYLCASSLLAGTYEQYFGPGTRLTVT.

The chain employs TRBV3-1 (or the pseudogene TRBV3-2) and TRBJ2-2; 10 bases match TRBD2. Germline values: CDR1 LGHDT, CDR2 YNNKEL (reference sequence). The CDR3 runs to 16 residues. The V gene end was trimmed by 1 base and the J gene end by 1 base; junction bases not matched to a gene: 0. The CDR3 bases are TGTGCCAGCAGCCAAGGGACTAGCGGGAACACCGGGGAGCTGTTTTTT. The encoded protein is CASSQGTSGNTGELFF.

The chain joins TRBV19 to TRBJ2-5; TRBD2 might be the D (6 bases). This CDR3 contains 14 residues. The V gene lost 3 bases and the J gene lost 3 bases, with 11 bases spanning the gap. Germline CDR1 is LNHDA and CDR2 is SQIVND (reference sequence). In DNA form, the CDR3 reads TGTGCCAGTAGTATTCAGGCTAGCGAAGAGACCCAGTACTTC. Translating gives CASSIQASEETQYF.

This CDR3 reads CAISRQGGDTEAFF. The CDR3 nucleotides read TGTGCCATCAGTCGACAGGGGGGGGACACTGAAGCTTTCTTT. The chain recombines TRBV10-3 with TRBJ1-1, with 9 bases lining up with TRBD1. In germline, CDR1 is ENHRY, CDR2 SYGVKD. V lost 5 bases and J lost 3; bases outside the gene matches: 4. The CDR3 covers 14 residues.

The chain recombines TRBV9 with TRBJ1-1, with 9 nucleotides matching TRBD1. Germline loops: CDR1 SGDLS, CDR2 YYNGEE. V gave up 0 bases and J gave up 5 bases; unmatched junction bases: 8. This CDR3 is 16 amino acids long. The CDR3 DNA is TGTGCCAGCAGCGTAGCGTTGGGGACAGGGAGTACTGAAGCTTTCTTT. Protein product: CASSVALGTGSTEAFF.

The chain is built from TRBV11-3 and TRBJ1-4; 7 nucleotides agree with TRBD1. After removal of 0 bases from V and 4 bases from J, the junction contained 5 bases not matched to a gene. This CDR3 is 16 amino acids long. Germline values: CDR1 SGHNT, CDR2 YENEEA. CDR3 in amino acids: CASSLDPGQNNEKLFF. CDR3 coding DNA: TGTGCCAGCAGCTTAGATCCGGGACAGAATAATGAAAAACTGTTTTTT.

The V and J genes are TRBV7-3 and TRBJ2-7; 8 bases are a match to TRBD2. The ends lost 5 bases at V and 13 bases at J; junction bases unmatched: 10. There are 12 residues in the CDR3. The germline V gene has CDR1 SGHTA and CDR2 FQGTGA. The CDR3 coding sequence is TGTGCCAGCAGCCCCGGGGGGGGACGGCTCTACTTC. Its protein product is CASSPGGGRLYF.

This chain joins TRBV27 and TRBJ1-4; 7 bases fit TRBD1. Germline V lookup: CDR1 MNHEY, CDR2 SMNVEV (reference sequence). The CDR3 has 15 residues. With V trimmed by 5 bases and J by 10 bases, 13 bases remained unmatched. CDR3 sequence reads: CASSPLAGGGRKLFF. CDR3 coding DNA: TGTGCCAGCAGTCCTCTTGCAGGGGGTGGTCGAAAACTGTTTTTT.

This clone has only a few counts. The DNA for the CDR3 is TGCGCCAGCAGCTTAAGCGGGAGGGTATACAATGAGCAGTTCTTC. It is translated as CASSLSGRVYNEQFF. The chain has TRBV5-1 and TRBJ2-1, with 10 bases matching TRBD2. Germline CDR1 is SGHRS and CDR2 is YFSETQ. J gave up 4 bases and V 2 bases, and 3 bases lay outside the gene matches. The CDR3 runs to 15 residues.

The genes are TRBV19 and TRBJ2-7; TRBD1 aligns across 9 bases. CDR1 is LNHDA and CDR2 is SQIVND in the germline V gene (reference sequence). V was pared by 2 bases and J by 4 bases, with 6 bases of the junction left unmatched. There are 15 residues in the CDR3. CDR3 sequence: CASSIRRDRAYEQYF. The DNA of the CDR3 is TGTGCCAGTAGTATAAGAAGGGACAGGGCATACGAGCAGTACTTC.

In DNA form, the CDR3 reads TGCGCCAGCAGCTTGGCCAAGGCGGGAGGCGGCTATGAGCAGTTCTTC. Encoded protein: CASSLAKAGGGYEQFF. V is TRBV5-1 and J is TRBJ2-1; 8 nucleotides line up with TRBD2. This CDR3 contains 16 residues. Germline values: CDR1 SGHRS, CDR2 YFSETQ. After removal of 0 bases from V and 8 bases from J, the junction contained 10 bases not matched to a gene.

The J gene is TRBJ2-5, the V gene TRBV5-1; perhaps TRBD2 as D (6 bases). The germline gives CDR1 SGHRS, CDR2 YFSETQ. This CDR3 has 15 residues. Trimming stripped 0 bases from V and 1 base from J, with 10 bases between. CDR3 loop: CASSLEPAGQETQYF. Here the CDR3 DNA reads TGCGCCAGCAGCTTGGAGCCAGCGGGCCAAGAGACCCAGTACTTC.

A single count supports this clone. The chain is built from TRBV5-1 and TRBJ2-5, with 10 positions matching TRBD1. The CDR3 loop spans 12 amino acids. The ends lost 7 bases at V and 7 bases at J; junction bases unmatched: 4. CDR1 and CDR2 from the germline V gene are SGHRS and YFSETQ. DNA for the CDR3: TGCGCCAGCTACCGGGACAGGGGGACCCAGTACTTC. It yields the protein CASYRDRGTQYF.

This CDR3 is CASRTRATDEQYF. The CDR3 DNA follows: TGTGCCAGCAGGACTAGGGCGACGGACGAGCAGTACTTC. This rearrangement joins TRBV27 to TRBJ2-7, with D possibly matching TRBD2 (6 bases). V was cut by 6 bases and J by 5 bases, with 14 bases left in between. CDR3 length: 13 residues. Germline-derived CDR1 and CDR2 are MNHEY and SMNVEV (reference sequence).

This clone was picked up a small number of times. The chain joins TRBV5-6 to TRBJ1-6, with TRBD1 identical over 12 bases. The germline gives CDR1 SGHDT, CDR2 YYEEEE. After removal of 4 bases from V and 9 bases from J, the junction contained 5 bases not matched to a gene. The CDR3 consists of 15 residues. The CDR3 protein is CASSPGTGGTSPLHF. Here the CDR3 DNA reads TGTGCCAGCAGCCCAGGGACAGGGGGCACTTCACCCCTCCACTTT.

This clone came up once. This sequence joins TRBV18 and TRBJ2-7; TRBD1 matches at 9 bases. Germline trimming cut 5 bases from V and 2 bases from J; bases unmatched to any gene: 7. CDR3 length equals 15 residues. In germline, CDR1 is KGHSH, CDR2 LQKENI. The CDR3 coding sequence is TGTGCCAGCTCATCGACGGGACAGGGACCCTACGAGCAGTACTTC. It specifies CASSSTGQGPYEQYF.

The chain recombines TRBV30 with TRBJ1-2, with D possibly being TRBD1 (5 bases). This CDR3 region has 14 residues. V dropped 4 bases and J dropped 1 base, with 13 bases sitting between them. Germline V CDR1 and CDR2: GTSNPN, SVGIG (reference sequence). The CDR3 sequence is CAWTRGGYNYGYTF. For the CDR3, the DNA is TGTGCCTGGACCCGCGGGGGTTATAACTATGGCTACACCTTC.

The V and J genes are TRBV19 and TRBJ1-1; 9 positions match TRBD1. J gave up 5 bases and V 5 bases, and 9 bases lay outside the gene matches. The germline gives CDR1 LNHDA, CDR2 SQIVND (reference sequence). CDR3 length: 15 amino acids. The CDR3 DNA reads TGTGCCAGTAGTCCAAGGACAGGGGAAGGGACTGAAGCTTTCTTT. Protein product: CASSPRTGEGTEAFF.

The chain has TRBV30 and TRBJ1-3; perhaps TRBD1 as D (5 bases). The CDR3 length is 14 residues. V shed 8 bases and J shed 1 base, with 15 bases lying between them. The germline gives CDR1 GTSNPN, CDR2 SVGIG (reference sequence). In DNA, the CDR3 is TGTGCCGGGACTGATCTTACTTCTGGAAACACCATATATTTT. Translating it yields CAGTDLTSGNTIYF.

This clone was observed a single time. The chain carries TRBV7-2 and TRBJ1-4; maybe TRBD1 (6 bases). CDR1 is SGHTA and CDR2 is FQGNSA in the germline V gene. The CDR3 length is 16 residues. Trimming removed 1 base at V and 2 bases at J, with 11 bases between. CDR3 residues: CASSLDTGQTNEKLFF. The CDR3 DNA reads as TGTGCCAGCAGCTTAGATACCGGACAGACTAATGAAAAACTGTTTTTT.

CDR3 protein: CATSRDATNEKLFF. CDR3 nucleotides: TGCGCCACCTCTAGAGATGCAACTAATGAAAAACTGTTTTTT. The chain couples TRBV10-2 to TRBJ1-4; D gene unclear. Between the trimmed V and J ends, which lost 10 bases and 0 bases, there was a span of 12 bases. The CDR3 contains 14 residues. Germline V gene data show CDR1 as WSHSY and CDR2 as SAAADI.

The rearrangement uses TRBV19 and TRBJ1-2, with TRBD1 identical over 8 bases. Germline loops: CDR1 LNHDA, CDR2 SQIVND (reference sequence). The V gene end was trimmed by 10 bases and the J gene end by 6 bases; junction bases not matched to a gene: 4. This CDR3 is 11 amino acids long. CDR3 DNA: TGTGCCACCGGGACAGGTGATGGCTACACCTTC. This translates into CATGTGDGYTF.